The rows below give T cell receptor beta chains drawn from one sample of a study of shared clonotypes between healthy human individuals. Using immunoSEQ multiplex PCR, the repertoire was profiled, and TCRdb retains in-frame clones only, with some absent. The profile shows around 600,000 clones, around 97% of them singletons. Material for sequencing was naive CD4+ T cells sorted from blood. Every receptor here comes from a woman aged 25 to 45 in good health. Each CDR3 is given with its conserved first and last residue. The D gene is left open where the match is weak. Clone size is given for some rows only: seen once, a few or many times, or a class if the clone is expanded.

v_call: TRBV6-6; j_call: TRBJ2-3; clone_size: .; d_call: .; cdr3_nt: TGTGCCTCTAATGGAGCGGATACGCAGTATTTT; cdr3_aa: CASNGADTQYF
v_call: TRBV4-1; j_call: TRBJ1-5; clone_size: .; d_call: .; cdr3_nt: TGCGCCAGCAGCCAAGTTGGCCCCGGGGGCGGGGATCAGCCCCAGCATTTT; cdr3_aa: CASSQVGPGGGDQPQHF
v_call: TRBV9; j_call: TRBJ2-5; clone_size: .; d_call: .; cdr3_nt: TGTGCCAGCAGCGGCTACGTTCAAGAGACCCAGTACTTC; cdr3_aa: CASSGYVQETQYF
v_call: TRBV5-1; j_call: TRBJ2-5; clone_size: .; d_call: TRBD2; cdr3_nt: TGCGCCAGCAGCCGTACTAGCGGGAGCGGGGAGACCCAGTACTTC; cdr3_aa: CASSRTSGSGETQYF
v_call: TRBV5-1; j_call: TRBJ1-4; clone_size: .; d_call: TRBD1; cdr3_nt: TGCGCCAGCAGCCCACAGGGGGCGGGTAATGAAAAACTGTTTTTT; cdr3_aa: CASSPQGAGNEKLFF
v_call: TRBV9; j_call: TRBJ2-3; clone_size: .; d_call: .; cdr3_nt: TGTGCCAGCAGCGTTTTTGGGGCAGATACGCAGTATTTT; cdr3_aa: CASSVFGADTQYF
v_call: TRBV7-8; j_call: TRBJ2-7; clone_size: .; d_call: TRBD2; cdr3_nt: TGTGCCAGCAGCTTAGGTTCGACTAGCGGGACCTACGAGCAGTACTTC; cdr3_aa: CASSLGSTSGTYEQYF
v_call: TRBV27; j_call: TRBJ2-2; clone_size: .; d_call: .; cdr3_nt: TGTGCCAGCAGTTTGGCGGCGGGCAACACCGGGGAGCTGTTTTTT; cdr3_aa: CASSLAAGNTGELFF
v_call: TRBV7-9; j_call: TRBJ1-2; clone_size: .; d_call: .; cdr3_nt: TGTGCCAGCAGCTTCGATTCGGAGGGTTATGGCTACACCTTC; cdr3_aa: CASSFDSEGYGYTF
v_call: TRBV6-5; j_call: TRBJ2-4; clone_size: .; d_call: TRBD1; cdr3_nt: TGTGCCAGCAGTTCACTCCCACGGACAGGGAAATACTTC; cdr3_aa: CASSSLPRTGKYF
v_call: TRBV9; j_call: TRBJ2-3; clone_size: once; d_call: .; cdr3_nt: TGTGCCAGCAGCCCCCGTTCGGGAGAGGCGCTCGGTACGCAGTATTTT; cdr3_aa: CASSPRSGEALGTQYF
v_call: TRBV27; j_call: TRBJ2-3; clone_size: .; d_call: .; cdr3_nt: TGTGCCAGCAGTCGGGCGGGACGATCCACAGATACGCAGTATTTT; cdr3_aa: CASSRAGRSTDTQYF
v_call: TRBV19; j_call: TRBJ2-1; clone_size: .; d_call: .; cdr3_nt: TGTGCCAGTAGTGTTGACCCACAGGACAACCATGAGCAGTTCTTC; cdr3_aa: CASSVDPQDNHEQFF
v_call: TRBV5-1; j_call: TRBJ1-4; clone_size: .; d_call: TRBD1; cdr3_nt: TGCGCCAGCAGCCCCGGGGACAGCGGTAATGAAAAACTGTTTTTT; cdr3_aa: CASSPGDSGNEKLFF
v_call: TRBV28; j_call: TRBJ2-7; clone_size: .; d_call: .; cdr3_nt: TGTGCCAGCAGTCAGACTAGCTACGAGCAGTACTTC; cdr3_aa: CASSQTSYEQYF
v_call: TRBV6-4; j_call: TRBJ1-2; clone_size: .; d_call: TRBD1; cdr3_nt: TGTGCCAGCAGCAGGGACAGGGGAAACTATGGCTACACCTTC; cdr3_aa: CASSRDRGNYGYTF
v_call: TRBV6-5; j_call: TRBJ1-1; clone_size: .; d_call: .; cdr3_nt: TGTGCCAGCAGTTACCCGGGAATGAACACTGAAGCTTTCTTT; cdr3_aa: CASSYPGMNTEAFF
v_call: TRBV5-1; j_call: TRBJ1-1; clone_size: .; d_call: .; cdr3_nt: TGCGCCAGCAGCTCACCGGGGGGAACTGAAGCTTTCTTT; cdr3_aa: CASSSPGGTEAFF
v_call: TRBV9; j_call: TRBJ1-3; clone_size: .; d_call: .; cdr3_nt: TGTGCCAGCAGCTACGGACACTTTCAAGGCTACGGAAACACCATATATTTT; cdr3_aa: CASSYGHFQGYGNTIYF
v_call: TRBV30; j_call: TRBJ2-3; clone_size: .; d_call: .; cdr3_nt: TGTGCCTGGAGCCCTCTGACGGGAGTAGATACGCAGTATTTT; cdr3_aa: CAWSPLTGVDTQYF
v_call: TRBV19; j_call: TRBJ1-5; clone_size: .; d_call: TRBD1; cdr3_nt: TGTGCCAGTAGTAGCCTGACAGGGGTGAATCAGCCCCAGCATTTT; cdr3_aa: CASSSLTGVNQPQHF
v_call: TRBV28; j_call: TRBJ1-2; clone_size: .; d_call: TRBD1; cdr3_nt: TGTGCCAGCAGACCAGGGGGTATGGGCTATGGCTACACCTTC; cdr3_aa: CASRPGGMGYGYTF
v_call: TRBV28; j_call: TRBJ2-1; clone_size: .; d_call: .; cdr3_nt: TGTGCCAGCAGTTTATTTAGAGATGAGCAGTTCTTC; cdr3_aa: CASSLFRDEQFF
v_call: TRBV5-1; j_call: TRBJ2-1; clone_size: .; d_call: .; cdr3_nt: TGCGCCAGCAGCCCCCAAGGGAGGTCACGGCCTTACAATGAGCAGTTCTTC; cdr3_aa: CASSPQGRSRPYNEQFF
v_call: TRBV19; j_call: TRBJ2-5; clone_size: .; d_call: .; cdr3_nt: TGTGCCAGTAGCGACATACAGGGTGCGGGCTCGGAGGAGCAGTACTTC; cdr3_aa: CASSDIQGAGSEEQYF
v_call: TRBV19; j_call: TRBJ2-3; clone_size: .; d_call: TRBD2; cdr3_nt: TGTGCCAGTAGTTTCAAGACTAGCGGGAGGGCCAGGAAGACAGATACGCAGTATTTT; cdr3_aa: CASSFKTSGRARKTDTQYF
v_call: TRBV10-3; j_call: TRBJ2-2; clone_size: .; d_call: .; cdr3_nt: TGTGCCATCAGTGAGTCGGGGGCTACGCTCGCAAACACCGGGGAGCTGTTTTTT; cdr3_aa: CAISESGATLANTGELFF
v_call: TRBV7-3; j_call: TRBJ2-2; clone_size: .; d_call: TRBD1; cdr3_nt: TGTGCCAGCAGCTTAAACCGACCGGGACAGGGGACCGGGGAGCTGTTTTTT; cdr3_aa: CASSLNRPGQGTGELFF
v_call: TRBV28; j_call: TRBJ1-5; clone_size: .; d_call: .; cdr3_nt: TGTGCCAGCAGTTCACAGGCCCATCAGCCCCAGCATTTT; cdr3_aa: CASSSQAHQPQHF
v_call: TRBV5-1; j_call: TRBJ2-7; clone_size: .; d_call: TRBD1; cdr3_nt: TGCGCCAGCAGCTGGACAGGGGACAGCTCCTACGAGCAGTACTTC; cdr3_aa: CASSWTGDSSYEQYF
v_call: TRBV28; j_call: TRBJ2-7; clone_size: .; d_call: .; cdr3_nt: TGTGCCAGCAGTACGGACCGTTCATCCTGGGAGCAGTACTTC; cdr3_aa: CASSTDRSSWEQYF
v_call: TRBV10-3; j_call: TRBJ1-4; clone_size: .; d_call: .; cdr3_nt: TGTGCCATCAGTGACAGGGGAGGCGATGAAAAACTGTTTTTT; cdr3_aa: CAISDRGGDEKLFF
v_call: TRBV27; j_call: TRBJ2-4; clone_size: .; d_call: TRBD2; cdr3_nt: TGTGCCAGCAGAAATAGCGGGAGCAAAAACATTCAGTACTTC; cdr3_aa: CASRNSGSKNIQYF
v_call: TRBV9; j_call: TRBJ2-7; clone_size: few; d_call: TRBD2; cdr3_nt: TGTGCCAGCAGCGTGACTAGCGGCTCCTACGAGCAGTACTTC; cdr3_aa: CASSVTSGSYEQYF
v_call: TRBV5-1; j_call: TRBJ2-1; clone_size: .; d_call: TRBD1; cdr3_nt: TGCGCCAGCAGCCCTTGGACAGGGGGCTACAATGAGCAGTTCTTC; cdr3_aa: CASSPWTGGYNEQFF
v_call: TRBV18; j_call: TRBJ2-5; clone_size: .; d_call: TRBD2; cdr3_nt: TGTGCCAGCTCCCCCACGGGGGGCCAAGAGACCCAGTACTTC; cdr3_aa: CASSPTGGQETQYF
v_call: TRBV6-6; j_call: TRBJ1-3; clone_size: .; d_call: TRBD1; cdr3_nt: TGTGCCAGCAGTTTGAACAGGGGCGGAAACACCATATATTTT; cdr3_aa: CASSLNRGGNTIYF
v_call: TRBV6-5; j_call: TRBJ2-2; clone_size: .; d_call: .; cdr3_nt: TGTGCCAGCAGACCTGACAGGAACACCGGGGAGCTGTTTTTT; cdr3_aa: CASRPDRNTGELFF
v_call: TRBV10-3; j_call: TRBJ2-1; clone_size: .; d_call: TRBD1; cdr3_nt: TGTGCCAGCTCGACAGGGGGCGTAAGACATACTAATGAGCAGTTCTTC; cdr3_aa: CASSTGGVRHTNEQFF
v_call: TRBV11-2; j_call: TRBJ1-1; clone_size: .; d_call: .; cdr3_nt: TGTGCCAGCAGCTTAGACTCTCCTCACAGAGAAGCTTTCTTT; cdr3_aa: CASSLDSPHREAFF
v_call: TRBV28; j_call: TRBJ1-2; clone_size: .; d_call: TRBD1; cdr3_nt: TGTGCCAGCAGTTTGCCCGCCGGACAGGGCGTCACCTTC; cdr3_aa: CASSLPAGQGVTF
v_call: TRBV29-1; j_call: TRBJ2-7; clone_size: few; d_call: TRBD2; cdr3_nt: TGCAGCGTTGAAGATCTTCCTAGCGGGGCTACCTACGAGCAGTACTTC; cdr3_aa: CSVEDLPSGATYEQYF
v_call: TRBV5-1; j_call: TRBJ2-7; clone_size: .; d_call: TRBD2; cdr3_nt: TGCGCCAGCAGCTGGACTAGCGGGTACTACGAGCAGTACTTC; cdr3_aa: CASSWTSGYYEQYF
v_call: TRBV30; j_call: TRBJ1-1; clone_size: .; d_call: .; cdr3_nt: TGTGCCTGGAGTCCACACTACGCGGCGGGAGGAGGTGAAGCTTTCTTT; cdr3_aa: CAWSPHYAAGGGEAFF
v_call: TRBV2; j_call: TRBJ1-5; clone_size: .; d_call: .; cdr3_nt: TGTGCCAGCAGGAGGATGACGAATAGCAATCAGCCCCAGCATTTT; cdr3_aa: CASRRMTNSNQPQHF
v_call: TRBV11-2; j_call: TRBJ2-5; clone_size: .; d_call: .; cdr3_nt: TGTGCCAGCAGCTTAGGGGAGGTACCTTTGTACTTC; cdr3_aa: CASSLGEVPLYF
v_call: TRBV2; j_call: TRBJ1-1; clone_size: .; d_call: .; cdr3_nt: TGTGCCAGCAGTGAACGAGGGAACACTGAAGCTTTCTTT; cdr3_aa: CASSERGNTEAFF
v_call: TRBV10-1; j_call: TRBJ2-1; clone_size: once; d_call: TRBD2; cdr3_nt: TGCGCCAGCAGTGAAGGGACTAGCGGGAGCAATGAGCAGTTCTTC; cdr3_aa: CASSEGTSGSNEQFF
v_call: TRBV28; j_call: TRBJ1-5; clone_size: .; d_call: TRBD1; cdr3_nt: TGTGCCAGCAGTTTGTACACAGGGGTGGGCCAGCCCCAGCATTTT; cdr3_aa: CASSLYTGVGQPQHF